This entry lists 6 T cell receptor beta chains sequenced from one sample in a study of blood T cells in healthy people across ages. Next came a second PCR, run for about 6 to 11 cycles, which used a sample-barcoded 5' primer along with a J-beta primer mix. MiXCR, applied by TCRdb to the 5' RACE reads, yields one record per CDR3 protein. The sample consists of roughly 1.5 million distinct CDR3 sequences, approximately 39% of them appearing once. Material for sequencing was blood. These receptors were obtained from a woman aged 18-30 years in good health.

This clonotype showed up just a few times. The gene calls are TRBV7-9 and TRBJ2-3; D is undetermined. The CDR3 extends over 13 amino acids. Per the germline V gene, CDR1 is SEHNR and CDR2 is FQNEAQ (reference sequence). With 5 bases removed from V and 5 bases from J, the gap between germline ends came to 11 bases. CDR3 nucleotides: TGTGCCAGCAGCCCACCGGTGGAAGATACGCAGTATTTT. Its translation is CASSPPVEDTQYF.

The chain links TRBV4-2 to TRBJ2-6, with D uncertain. V dropped 0 bases and J dropped 0 bases, with 6 bases sitting between them. The CDR3 is 16 amino acids. Per the germline V gene, CDR1 is LGHNA and CDR2 is YNFKEQ. CDR3: CASSQDIDSGANVLTF. Here the CDR3 DNA reads TGTGCCAGCAGCCAAGATATAGACTCTGGGGCCAACGTCCTGACTTTC.

The rearrangement uses TRBV20-1 and TRBJ2-3, with D possibly TRBD1 on 6 matching bases. This CDR3 region has 16 residues. With 4 bases removed from V and 4 bases from J, the gap between germline ends came to 21 bases. The germline CDR1 and CDR2 sequences are DFQATT and SNEGSKA (reference sequence). CDR3 protein: CSATKTTGERPDTQYF. The CDR3 region has the DNA TGCAGTGCTACCAAGACGACAGGCGAGAGGCCAGATACGCAGTATTTT.

A note on this clonotype: One junction end does not reproduce the germline sequence, and a read error may be involved. The chain links TRBV29-1 to TRBJ2-1; tentatively, D is TRBD2 (5 bases). CDR3 size: 12 residues. CDR1 is SQVTM and CDR2 is ANQGSEA in the germline V gene. The CDR3 spells CSSEGDPNVQVF. Written as DNA, the CDR3 is TGCAGCAGTGAGGGAGACCCGAATGTGCAGGTCTTC.

This clonotype has more than one count but fewer than ten. The V and J genes are TRBV28 and TRBJ2-7, with TRBD1 matching over 7 bases. This CDR3 spans 14 amino acids. Germline loops: CDR1 MDHEN, CDR2 SYDVKM. V lost 6 bases to trimming and J lost 2 bases; unmatched junction nucleotides: 7. CDR3 bases: TGTGCCAGCAGCGGGACAGCCCCAACCTACGAGCAGTACTTC. Its protein product is CASSGTAPTYEQYF.

This clonotype has more than one count but fewer than ten. The chain links TRBV6-2 or TRBV6-3 to TRBJ2-3; possible D gene TRBD2, 6 bases. CDR3 length: 14 amino acids. Trimming pared 6 bases from V and 2 bases from J, leaving 12 bases between. CDR1 is MNHEY and CDR2 is SVGEGT in the germline V gene. CDR3 coding DNA: TGTGCCAGCAGCCGTAGCGGTACCACAGATACGCAGTATTTT. Its protein product is CASSRSGTTDTQYF.